This paragraph reports one TCR beta chain. Its antigen is unknown. The record originates from a study of shared clonotypes between healthy human individuals. V dropped 9 bases and J dropped 8; count of bases not matched to a gene: 6. Germline V CDR1 and CDR2: MNHEY, SVGAGI. CDR3 length: 11 residues. Measured with immunoSEQ multiplex PCR; TCRdb has only the in-frame clones, and not every one. The sample records a few million clones, about 93% being singletons. CD45RO-negative, CCR7-positively selected cells formed the naive CD8 fraction, excluding terminally differentiated effector memory CD45RA+ cells. Regarding the study as a whole: Sharing across four donors was highest in naive CD4 (roughly 5%) and lowest in memory CD8 (about 0.4%). Although depth was large, rarefaction showed that sequencing of the sorted subsets was incomplete.

This TCR was recovered from a man between 18 and 29 years old in good health. Some clones in this sample may be carry-over from other donors' samples. The gene calls are TRBV6-5 and TRBJ1-1; 7 nucleotides line up with TRBD1. What was sequenced was naive CD8+ T cells from PBMCs. DNA for the CDR3: TGTGCCAGTTCCCCAGGGGGGGAAGCTTTCTTT. Translated: CASSPGGEAFF.